This T cell receptor (beta chain) was retrieved from a study of shared clonotypes between healthy human individuals. About the study: Those who served as donors were a couple of women and a few men between the ages of 18 and 49. For every donor, three CD4 naive, three CD4 memory, two CD8 naive and one CD8 memory plates were used. Findings and caveats of the study: The authors expected sequencing depth to affect clonotype sharing among donors.

About this clone itself: As yet, its antigen is unknown.

Using immunoSEQ multiplex PCR, the repertoire was profiled, and TCRdb retains in-frame clones only, with some absent. Seen here are hundreds of thousands of clones, around 78% observed once, and the top ten hold around 2%. A CD45RA-negative memory subset and a CD45RA+ naive subset were separated from the CD4+ cells. The sample taken for sequencing was memory CD4+ T cells sorted from blood. As for subset: CD45RA-negative fraction. The TCR sequence derives from a woman aged 25 to 45 in good health.

CDR3 sequence: CASSYGLAGANEQFF. CDR3 DNA sequence: TGTGCCAGCAGTTACGGTTTAGCGGGAGCCAATGAGCAGTTCTTC. The J gene is TRBJ2-1, the V gene TRBV6-5; TRBD2 matches 9 bases. Germline assignment: CDR1 MNHEY and CDR2 SVGAGI. V shed 2 bases, J shed 6 bases, and the junction held 5 bases outside the gene matches. This CDR3 has 15 residues.